The present entry profiles one T cell receptor (beta chain) with its context. As yet, its antigen is unknown. The data originate from a study of Graves' ophthalmopathy and Graves' hyperthyroidism. Broader study findings: The model achieved around 67% sensitivity and about 76% specificity for ophthalmopathy progression.

The CDR3 has 11 amino acids. Trimming pared 8 bases from V and 11 bases from J, leaving 13 bases between. Germline V gene lookup returns CDR1 MNHEY and CDR2 SVGAGI. The TCR beta CDR3 regions underwent amplification from RNA transcripts. RT-PCR was first run with HTBI primers, then multiplex PCR in a second round. MiXCR was run by TCRdb on the multiplex PCR reads, yielding one entry per CDR3 protein. The sample has some 1.1 million distinct CDR3 sequences; about two fifths are singletons. The clonotype comes from an adult man with Graves' hyperthyroidism. The sequenced material came from peripheral blood or thyroid tissue (not recorded which). The rearrangement joins TRBV6-5 to TRBJ1-5; no clear D gene. The DNA of the CDR3 is TGTGCCAGCGAGGTGGGAGAGACCCAGCATTTT. It specifies CASEVGETQHF.